The rows below give T cell receptor beta chains drawn from one sample of a study of T-cell memory formation after mild COVID-19. Each CDR3 protein is one row after TCRdb ran MiXCR on the 5' RACE reads. The top ten clones hold roughly 23% of a sample with 250,000 to 300,000 distinct CDR3 sequences, 15% to 20% of them seen once. Sequenced input: PBMCs or a T cell subset sorted from them (not recorded which). The receptor source for this set is a young man who had mild COVID-19 (a few samples of this study predate the infection). Cell type and time point are not known. CDR3s include the opening cysteine and the closing phenylalanine or tryptophan. A D gene is named only where the DNA matches it firmly. Rows may omit the clone size; those that give it use once, few, many or a size class.

V gene	D gene	clone size	J gene	CDR3 protein	CDR3 DNA
TRBV11-2	TRBD1	many	TRBJ2-2	CASSFSIYRGRVYTGELFF	TGTGCCAGCAGCTTTTCCATATACAGGGGGCGCGTGTACACCGGGGAGCTGTTTTTT
TRBV11-1	.	.	TRBJ2-5	CASSLGKRPAGETQYF	TGTGCCAGCAGCTTAGGAAAGCGACCTGCGGGAGAGACCCAGTACTTC
TRBV4-3	.	.	TRBJ2-3	CASSPARGLPASTDTQYF	TGCGCCAGCAGCCCAGCCCGGGGGCTTCCTGCTAGCACAGATACGCAGTATTTT
TRBV11-2	TRBD2	.	TRBJ2-1	CASIIAGGLGEQFF	TGTGCCAGCATCATAGCGGGGGGGCTGGGTGAGCAGTTCTTC
TRBV5-1	.	.	TRBJ2-1	CASSLPPGTGEQFF	TGCGCCAGCAGCTTGCCTCCCGGGACTGGCGAGCAGTTCTTC
TRBV27	.	few	TRBJ2-1	CASSSGTYLYNEQFF	TGTGCCAGCAGTTCGGGCACGTACCTATACAATGAGCAGTTCTTC
TRBV4-2	.	few	TRBJ1-1	CASTWTGEAFF	TGTGCCAGCACCTGGACTGGTGAAGCTTTCTTT
TRBV25-1	TRBD1	.	TRBJ2-2	CASRRTGATGELFF	TGTGCCAGCAGGAGGACAGGGGCCACCGGGGAGCTGTTTTTT
TRBV6-5	.	few	TRBJ2-5	CASSTHGQLLGETQYF	TGTGCCAGCAGTACCCACGGACAGCTGCTTGGTGAGACCCAGTACTTC
TRBV25-1	.	.	TRBJ1-5	CASSREWGQPQHF	TGTGCCAGCAGTCGGGAGTGGGGTCAGCCCCAGCATTTT
TRBV5-6	TRBD1	.	TRBJ2-1	CASSLRDRASEQFF	TGTGCCAGCAGCTTGCGGGACAGGGCTAGTGAGCAGTTCTTC
TRBV7-3	.	.	TRBJ2-2	CASSDQWGELFF	TGTGCCAGCAGCGATCAGTGGGGGGAGCTGTTTTTT
TRBV6-5	.	few	TRBJ2-2	CASSYAVRVTGELFF	TGTGCCAGCAGTTACGCCGTCAGGGTAACCGGGGAGCTGTTTTTT
TRBV20-1	TRBD2	many	TRBJ2-3	CSLAGSTDTQYF	TGCAGCCTAGCGGGGTCCACAGATACGCAGTATTTT
TRBV6-1	.	few	TRBJ2-3	CASRGTLEAQYF	TGTGCCAGCAGAGGGACCCTTGAGGCGCAGTATTTT
TRBV25-1	TRBD1	.	TRBJ1-6	CASSEYEGANSPLHF	TGTGCCAGCAGTGAATATGAGGGGGCGAACTCACCCCTCCACTTT
TRBV24-1	.	.	TRBJ2-3	CATSDPAGPADTQYF	TGTGCCACCAGTGACCCGGCGGGGCCCGCAGATACGCAGTATTTT
TRBV9	.	few	TRBJ1-1	CASSDRVGGRPNTEAFF	TGTGCCAGCAGCGACAGGGTCGGCGGCCGCCCGAACACTGAAGCTTTCTTT
TRBV27	TRBD2	few	TRBJ2-1	CASSFSGIHNEQFF	TGTGCCAGCAGTTTCAGCGGGATCCACAATGAGCAGTTCTTC
TRBV11-2	.	few	TRBJ2-1	CATSFGQSSYNEQFF	TGTGCCACGTCCTTTGGCCAGAGCTCCTACAATGAGCAGTTCTTC